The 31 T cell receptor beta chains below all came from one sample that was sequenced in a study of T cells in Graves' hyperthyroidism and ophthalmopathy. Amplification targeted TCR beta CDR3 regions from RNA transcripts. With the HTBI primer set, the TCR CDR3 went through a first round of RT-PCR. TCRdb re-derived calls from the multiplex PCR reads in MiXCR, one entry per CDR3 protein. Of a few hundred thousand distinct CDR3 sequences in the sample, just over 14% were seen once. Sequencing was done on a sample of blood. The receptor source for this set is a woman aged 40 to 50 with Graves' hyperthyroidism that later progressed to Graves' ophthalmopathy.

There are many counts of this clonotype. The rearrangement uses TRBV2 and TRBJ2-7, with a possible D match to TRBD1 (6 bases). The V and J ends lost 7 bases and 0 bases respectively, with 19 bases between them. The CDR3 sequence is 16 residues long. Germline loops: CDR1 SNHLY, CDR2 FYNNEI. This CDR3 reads CASNPSRQGSSYEQYF. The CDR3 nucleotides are TGTGCCAGCAATCCCAGTAGGCAGGGGAGCTCCTACGAGCAGTACTTC. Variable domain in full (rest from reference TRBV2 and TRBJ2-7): EPEVTQTPSHQVTQMGQEVILRCVPISNHLYFYWYRQILGQKVEFLVSFYNNEISEKSEIFDDQFSVERPDGSNFTLKIRSTKLEDSAMYFCASNPSRQGSSYEQYFGPGTRLTVT.

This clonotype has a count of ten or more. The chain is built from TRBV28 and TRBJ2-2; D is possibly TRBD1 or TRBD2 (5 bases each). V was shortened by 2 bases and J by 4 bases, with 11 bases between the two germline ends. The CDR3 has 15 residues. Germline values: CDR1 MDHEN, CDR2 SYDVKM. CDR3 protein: CASSLRGPTTGELFF. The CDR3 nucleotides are TGTGCCAGCAGTTTAAGGGGACCCACCACCGGGGAGCTGTTTTTT.

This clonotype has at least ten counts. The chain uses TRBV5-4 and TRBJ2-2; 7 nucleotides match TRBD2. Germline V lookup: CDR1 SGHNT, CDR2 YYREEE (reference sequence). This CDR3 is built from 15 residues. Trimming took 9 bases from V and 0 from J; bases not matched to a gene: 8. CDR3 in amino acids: CAMHRGVANTGELFF. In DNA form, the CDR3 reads TGTGCCATGCACCGGGGGGTAGCGAACACCGGGGAGCTGTTTTTT.

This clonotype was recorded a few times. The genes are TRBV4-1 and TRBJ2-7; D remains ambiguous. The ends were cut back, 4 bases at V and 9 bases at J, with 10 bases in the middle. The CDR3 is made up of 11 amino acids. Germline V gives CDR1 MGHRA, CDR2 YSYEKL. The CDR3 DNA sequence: TGCGCCAGCAGCCTCCGGCCATCGCAGTACTTC. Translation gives CASSLRPSQYF.

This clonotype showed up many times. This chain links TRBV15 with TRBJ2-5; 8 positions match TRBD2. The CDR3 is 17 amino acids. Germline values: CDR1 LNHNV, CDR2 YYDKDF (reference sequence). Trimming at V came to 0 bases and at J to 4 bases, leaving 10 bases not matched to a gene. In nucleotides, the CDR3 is TGTGCCACCAGCAGAGATGGGACTAGGACCTTTCGAGAGACCCAGTACTTC. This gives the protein CATSRDGTRTFRETQYF.

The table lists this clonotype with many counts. The CDR3 is CASSSQRWGSDEKLFF. Written as DNA, the CDR3 is TGTGCCAGCAGCTCACAACGGTGGGGGAGTGATGAAAAACTGTTTTTT. V and J are TRBV7-8 and TRBJ1-4; maybe TRBD1 (5 bases). V was trimmed by 4 bases and J by 6 bases, leaving 18 bases between them. CDR3 size: 16 residues. CDR1 SGHVS and CDR2 FQNEAQ come from the germline V gene. The variable domain in full, completed from reference TRBV7-8 and TRBJ1-4, reads GAGVSQSPRYKVAKRGQDVALRCDPISGHVSLFWYQQALGQGPEFLTYFQNEAQLDKSGLPSDRFFAERPEGSVSTLKIQRTQQEDSAVYLCASSSQRWGSDEKLFFGSGTQLSVL.

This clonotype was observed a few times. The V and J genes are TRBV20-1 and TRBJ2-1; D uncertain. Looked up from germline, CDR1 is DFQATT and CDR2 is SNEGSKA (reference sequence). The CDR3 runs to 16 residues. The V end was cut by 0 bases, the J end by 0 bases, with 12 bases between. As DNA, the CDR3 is TGCAGTGCTAGAGATCCGGGTCGAGGCTCCTACAATGAGCAGTTCTTC. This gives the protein CSARDPGRGSYNEQFF.

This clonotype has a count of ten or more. CDR3 protein: CSARDRPRGQETQYF. In DNA form, the CDR3 reads TGCAGTGCTAGAGATCGGCCTAGAGGGCAAGAGACCCAGTACTTC. This chain links TRBV20-1 with TRBJ2-5; the D gene is possibly TRBD2 (5 bases). Trimming removed 0 bases at V and 2 bases at J, with 13 bases between. Germline V gene data show CDR1 as DFQATT and CDR2 as SNEGSKA (reference sequence). This CDR3 contains 15 residues.

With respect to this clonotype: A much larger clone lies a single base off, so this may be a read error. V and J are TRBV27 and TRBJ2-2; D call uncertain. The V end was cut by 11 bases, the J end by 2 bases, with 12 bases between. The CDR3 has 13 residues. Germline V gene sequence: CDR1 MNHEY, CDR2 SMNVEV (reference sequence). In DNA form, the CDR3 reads TGTGCCGGCGGATACTTAAACACCGGGGAGCTGTTTTTT. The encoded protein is CAGGYLNTGELFF.

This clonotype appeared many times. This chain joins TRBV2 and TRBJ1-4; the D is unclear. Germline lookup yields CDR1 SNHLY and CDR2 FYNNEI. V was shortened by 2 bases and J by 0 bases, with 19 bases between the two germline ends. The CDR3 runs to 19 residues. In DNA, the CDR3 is TGTGCCAGCAGTGAATCCCCCAGGCACCAAGCCCCAACTAATGAAAAACTGTTTTTT. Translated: CASSESPRHQAPTNEKLFF.

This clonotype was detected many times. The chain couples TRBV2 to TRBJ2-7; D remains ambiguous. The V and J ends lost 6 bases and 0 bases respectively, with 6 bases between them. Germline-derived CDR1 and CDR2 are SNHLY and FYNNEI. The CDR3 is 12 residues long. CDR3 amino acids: CASRDNSYEQYF. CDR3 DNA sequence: TGTGCCAGCAGAGACAACTCCTACGAGCAGTACTTC. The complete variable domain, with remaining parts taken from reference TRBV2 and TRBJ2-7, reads EPEVTQTPSHQVTQMGQEVILRCVPISNHLYFYWYRQILGQKVEFLVSFYNNEISEKSEIFDDQFSVERPDGSNFTLKIRSTKLEDSAMYFCASRDNSYEQYFGPGTRLTVT.

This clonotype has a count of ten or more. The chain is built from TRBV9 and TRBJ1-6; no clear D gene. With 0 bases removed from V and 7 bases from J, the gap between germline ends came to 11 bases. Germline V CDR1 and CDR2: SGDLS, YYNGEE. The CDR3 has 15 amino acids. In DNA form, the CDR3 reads TGTGCCAGCAGCGTAGCGGTACGGACCAATTCACCCCTCCACTTT. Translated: CASSVAVRTNSPLHF.

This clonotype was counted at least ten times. The CDR3 region has the DNA TGCAGTGGGACAGGGGGCTTTAGCAATCAGCCCCAGCATTTT. Translated, it gives CSGTGGFSNQPQHF. V is TRBV20-1 and J is TRBJ1-5; 11 positions agree with TRBD1. Germline V gene sequence: CDR1 DFQATT, CDR2 SNEGSKA (reference sequence). Trimming took 7 bases from V and 0 from J; bases not matched to a gene: 2. The length of the CDR3 is 14 residues.

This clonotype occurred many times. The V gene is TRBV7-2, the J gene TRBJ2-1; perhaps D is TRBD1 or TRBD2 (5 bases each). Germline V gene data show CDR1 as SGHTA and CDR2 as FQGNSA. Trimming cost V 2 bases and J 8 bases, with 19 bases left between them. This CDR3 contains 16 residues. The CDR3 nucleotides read TGTGCCAGCAGCTTAACAGGCGCCATCGCGGGCTATGAGCAGTTCTTC. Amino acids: CASSLTGAIAGYEQFF.

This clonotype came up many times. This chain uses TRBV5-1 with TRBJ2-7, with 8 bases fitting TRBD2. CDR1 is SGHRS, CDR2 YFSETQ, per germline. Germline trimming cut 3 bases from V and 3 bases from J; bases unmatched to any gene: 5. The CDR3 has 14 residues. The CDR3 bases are TGCGCCAGCAGCTCCGGGACTAGAGGCTACGAGCAGTACTTC. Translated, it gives CASSSGTRGYEQYF.

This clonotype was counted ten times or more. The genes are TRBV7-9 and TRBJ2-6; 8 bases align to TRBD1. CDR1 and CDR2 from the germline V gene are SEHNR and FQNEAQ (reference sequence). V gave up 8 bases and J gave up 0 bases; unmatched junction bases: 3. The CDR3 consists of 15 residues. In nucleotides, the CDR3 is TGTGCCAGCGGACAGGGTGGCTCTGGGGCCAACGTCCTGACTTTC. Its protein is CASGQGGSGANVLTF.

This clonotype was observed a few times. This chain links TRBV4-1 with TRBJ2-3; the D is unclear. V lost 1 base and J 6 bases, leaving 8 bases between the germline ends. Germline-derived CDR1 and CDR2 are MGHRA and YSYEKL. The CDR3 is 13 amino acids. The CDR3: CASSQVGPDTQYF. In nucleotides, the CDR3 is TGCGCCAGCAGCCAAGTAGGTCCCGATACGCAGTATTTT.

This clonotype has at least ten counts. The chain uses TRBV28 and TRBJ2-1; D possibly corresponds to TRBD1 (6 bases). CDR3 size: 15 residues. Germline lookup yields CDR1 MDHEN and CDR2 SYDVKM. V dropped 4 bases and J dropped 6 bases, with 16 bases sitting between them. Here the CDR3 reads CASSSQGSSLNEQFF. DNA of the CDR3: TGTGCCAGCAGTTCCCAGGGGTCCTCACTCAATGAGCAGTTCTTC.

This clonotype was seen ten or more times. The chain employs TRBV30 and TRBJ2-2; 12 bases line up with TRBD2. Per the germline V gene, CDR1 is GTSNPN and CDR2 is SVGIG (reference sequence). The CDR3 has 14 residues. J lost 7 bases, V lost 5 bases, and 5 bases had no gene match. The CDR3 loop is CAWDAGLAGGELFF. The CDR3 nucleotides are TGTGCCTGGGACGCGGGACTAGCGGGCGGGGAGCTGTTTTTT.

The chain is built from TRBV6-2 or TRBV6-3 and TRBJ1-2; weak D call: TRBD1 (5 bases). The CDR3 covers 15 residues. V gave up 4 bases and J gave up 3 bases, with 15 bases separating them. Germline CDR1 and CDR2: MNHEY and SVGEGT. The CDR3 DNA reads TGTGCCAGCAGTTCGTTAGGGGCCGGAGACTATGGCTACACCTTC. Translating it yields CASSSLGAGDYGYTF.

The CDR3 DNA reads as TGTGCCAGCAGCGGGACCCCCCCCGTGCAGTTCTTC. Its translation: CASSGTPPVQFF. The chain recombines TRBV9 with TRBJ2-1; D uncertain. Looked up from germline, CDR1 is SGDLS and CDR2 is YYNGEE. Trimming removed 3 bases at V and 12 bases at J, with 13 bases between. The CDR3 loop spans 12 amino acids.

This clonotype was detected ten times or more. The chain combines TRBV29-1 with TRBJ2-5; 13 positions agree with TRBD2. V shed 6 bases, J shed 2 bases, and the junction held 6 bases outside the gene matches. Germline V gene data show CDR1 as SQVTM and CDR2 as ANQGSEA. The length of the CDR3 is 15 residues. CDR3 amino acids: CSVAKTSGRQETQYF. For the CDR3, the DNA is TGCAGCGTCGCAAAGACTAGCGGGAGGCAAGAGACCCAGTACTTC.

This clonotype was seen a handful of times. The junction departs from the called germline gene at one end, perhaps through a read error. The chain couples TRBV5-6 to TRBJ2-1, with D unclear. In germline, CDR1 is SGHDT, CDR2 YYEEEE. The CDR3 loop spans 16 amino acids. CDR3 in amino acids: CASSSNPVSSYNEQFF. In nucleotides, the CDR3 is TGTGCCAGCAGCTCGAATCCCGTCAGCTCCTACAATGAGCAGTTCTTT.

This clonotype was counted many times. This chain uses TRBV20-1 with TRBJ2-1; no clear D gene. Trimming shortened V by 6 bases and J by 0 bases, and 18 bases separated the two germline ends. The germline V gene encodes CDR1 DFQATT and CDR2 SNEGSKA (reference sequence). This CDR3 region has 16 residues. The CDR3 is CSAITRTFPSYNEQFF. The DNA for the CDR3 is TGCAGTGCCATTACGAGGACCTTCCCCTCCTACAATGAGCAGTTCTTC.

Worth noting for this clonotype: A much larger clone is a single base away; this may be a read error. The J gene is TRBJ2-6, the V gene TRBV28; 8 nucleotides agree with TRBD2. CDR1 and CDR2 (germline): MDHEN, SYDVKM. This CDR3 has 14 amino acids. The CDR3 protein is CAIKRELGANALTF. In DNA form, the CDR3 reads TGTGCCATAAAGCGGGAGTTAGGGGCCAACGCCCTGACTTTC.

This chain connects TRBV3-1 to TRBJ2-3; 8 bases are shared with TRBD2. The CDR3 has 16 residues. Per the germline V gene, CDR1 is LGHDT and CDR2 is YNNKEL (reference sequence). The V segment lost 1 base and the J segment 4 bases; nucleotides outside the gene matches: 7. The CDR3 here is CASSQVGPGLADTQYF. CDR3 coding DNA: TGTGCCAGCAGCCAAGTGGGGCCGGGACTAGCAGATACGCAGTATTTT.

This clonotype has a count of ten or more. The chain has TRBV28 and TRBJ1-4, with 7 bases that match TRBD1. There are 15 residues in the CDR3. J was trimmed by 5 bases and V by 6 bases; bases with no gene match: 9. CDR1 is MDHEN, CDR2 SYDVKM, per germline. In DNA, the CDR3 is TGTGCCAGCAGCCCTAGGGGGCAGGGGAATGAAAAACTGTTTTTT. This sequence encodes CASSPRGQGNEKLFF.

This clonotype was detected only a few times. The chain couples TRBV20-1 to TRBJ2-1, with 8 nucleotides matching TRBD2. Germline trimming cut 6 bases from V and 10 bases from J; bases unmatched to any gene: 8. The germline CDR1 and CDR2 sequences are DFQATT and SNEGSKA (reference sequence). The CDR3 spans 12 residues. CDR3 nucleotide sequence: TGCAGTGCCCCTCGCCCGGGGGGGGAGCAGTTCTTC. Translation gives CSAPRPGGEQFF.

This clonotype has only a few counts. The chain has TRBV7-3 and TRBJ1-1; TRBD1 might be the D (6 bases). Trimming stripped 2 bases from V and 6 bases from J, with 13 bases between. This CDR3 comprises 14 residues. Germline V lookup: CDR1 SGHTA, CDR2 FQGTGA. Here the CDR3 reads CASSLGGGLSEAFF. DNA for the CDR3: TGTGCCAGCAGCTTAGGGGGGGGGCTTTCTGAAGCTTTCTTT.

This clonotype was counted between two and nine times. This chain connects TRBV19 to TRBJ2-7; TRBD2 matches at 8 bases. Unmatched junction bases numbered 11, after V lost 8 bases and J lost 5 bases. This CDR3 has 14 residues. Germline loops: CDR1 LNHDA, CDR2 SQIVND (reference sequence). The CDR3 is CASSRREGPHEQYF. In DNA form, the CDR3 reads TGTGCCAGTTCTAGACGGGAGGGCCCCCACGAGCAGTACTTC.

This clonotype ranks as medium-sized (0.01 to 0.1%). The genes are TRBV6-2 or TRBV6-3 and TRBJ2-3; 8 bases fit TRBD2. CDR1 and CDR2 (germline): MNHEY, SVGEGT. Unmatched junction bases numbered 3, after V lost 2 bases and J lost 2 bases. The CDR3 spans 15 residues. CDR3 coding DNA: TGTGCCAGCAGTTACGGGCGGGAGGCCACAGATACGCAGTATTTT. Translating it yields CASSYGREATDTQYF.